One sample yielded the 15 T cell receptor beta chains listed below, sequenced in a study of identical twins' blood T cells. Each CDR3 protein gets one entry after TCRdb re-called the 5' RACE reads with MiXCR. The sample holds roughly 380,000 distinct CDR3 sequences, over 25% seen once. The specimen was PBMCs. These receptors came from a woman between 18 and 55 years old in good health.

This clonotype has only a few counts. This chain connects TRBV20-1 to TRBJ2-3; D is unclear. Trimming left V 1 base short and J 2 bases short, with 4 bases between. The CDR3 sequence is 12 residues long. Per germline, CDR1 DFQATT and CDR2 SNEGSKA (reference sequence). The CDR3 nucleotides are TGCAGTGCTAGAGCTCCCACAGATACGCAGTATTTT. It translates to CSARAPTDTQYF.

J is TRBJ1-2 and V is TRBV20-1; TRBD1 is a possible D gene (6 bases). The CDR3 length is 12 residues. V lost 5 bases to trimming and J lost 4 bases, with 11 bases between them. Germline CDR1 reads DFQATT; CDR2 reads SNEGSKA (reference sequence). Here the CDR3 reads CSAWPDSYGYTF. As DNA, the CDR3 is TGCAGTGCTTGGCCGGACAGCTATGGCTACACCTTC.

The rearrangement joins TRBV5-1 to TRBJ1-3; no definite D call. CDR1 is SGHRS and CDR2 is YFSETQ in the germline V gene. This CDR3 is 15 amino acids long. V lost 3 bases and J lost 0, with 10 bases in between. CDR3 in amino acids: CASSSRSSSGNTIYF. The CDR3 nucleotides read TGCGCCAGCAGCTCAAGATCCAGCTCTGGAAACACCATATATTTT.

This clonotype was detected many times. This chain uses TRBV12-3 or TRBV12-4 with TRBJ1-5; D remains unclear. CDR3 length: 13 amino acids. V was trimmed by 3 bases and J by 7 bases, leaving 10 bases between them. The CDR3 DNA reads TGTGCCAGCAGTTTGCGGGGAAGCCAGCCCCAGCATTTT. Protein: CASSLRGSQPQHF.

This clonotype was seen many times. V gene TRBV6-2 or TRBV6-3 combines with J gene TRBJ1-1; unclear D gene. This CDR3 region has 14 residues. The germline V gene has CDR1 MNHEY and CDR2 SVGEGT. The V end was cut by 5 bases, the J end by 1 base, with 11 bases between. The CDR3: CASSDSHANTEAFF. The CDR3 bases are TGTGCCAGCAGTGATTCACACGCGAACACTGAAGCTTTCTTT.

This clonotype showed up many times. The rearrangement uses TRBV7-9 and TRBJ1-1, with D perhaps matching TRBD1 (5 bases). V dropped 5 bases and J dropped 1 base, with 14 bases sitting between them. CDR1 is SEHNR and CDR2 is FQNEAQ in the germline V gene (reference sequence). The CDR3 loop spans 15 amino acids. DNA for the CDR3: TGTGCCAGCAGCAGGACGCCAGGGCCGAACACTGAAGCTTTCTTT. Encoded protein: CASSRTPGPNTEAFF. Complete variable domain (other parts from reference TRBV7-9 and TRBJ1-1): DTGVSQNPRHKITKRGQNVTFRCDPISEHNRLYWYRQTLGQGPEFLTYFQNEAQLEKSRLLSDRFSAERPKGSFSTLEIQRTEQGDSAMYLCASSRTPGPNTEAFFGQGTRLTVV.

The rearrangement joins TRBV5-1 to TRBJ1-1, with TRBD1 matching 7 bases. Germline CDR1 SGHRS, CDR2 YFSETQ. After removal of 4 bases from V and 0 bases from J, the junction contained 12 bases not matched to a gene. The CDR3 is made up of 17 amino acids. CDR3 sequence (DNA): TGCGCCAGCAGCCTGACAGGGATGGGGCTAATGAACACTGAAGCTTTCTTT. Amino acids: CASSLTGMGLMNTEAFF.

This clonotype has only a few counts. The chain combines TRBV20-1 with TRBJ2-2, with D unresolved. CDR1 is DFQATT, CDR2 SNEGSKA, per germline (reference sequence). The CDR3 is 14 amino acids. Deletions cut 1 base from V and 5 bases from J, with 11 bases between. The CDR3 reads CSARAPLETGELFF. DNA for the CDR3: TGCAGTGCTAGAGCTCCCCTAGAGACCGGGGAGCTGTTTTTT.

As regards this clonotype: The limits of the CDR3 on the DNA are not certain, so only TCRdb's listed CDR3 is given. The rearrangement links TRBV5-4 to TRBJ2-3; the table's D call TRBD2 went unverified against the DNA. Including both end residues, the CDR3 is 16 amino acids long. Germline CDR1 SGHNT, CDR2 YYREEE (reference sequence). Here the CDR3 reads CASSLKRSTSGDTQYF.

Comment on this clonotype: Mismatch with germline at one junction end may stem from a read error. The chain uses TRBV28 and TRBJ2-7; a possible D gene is TRBD1 (7 bases). The CDR3 covers 14 residues. The germline V gene has CDR1 MDHEN and CDR2 SYDVKM. The CDR3 coding sequence is TGTGCCAGCAATAGGGCAGGGGGGTCCTACGAGCAGTATTTC. Residues: CASNRAGGSYEQYF.

A few counts support this clonotype. The chain links TRBV5-1 to TRBJ2-2; TRBD1 aligns across 7 bases. CDR3 size: 16 residues. The V segment lost 5 bases and the J segment 5 bases; nucleotides outside the gene matches: 12. Germline-derived CDR1 and CDR2 are SGHRS and YFSETQ. CDR3: CASSQDRERRTGELFF. The CDR3 coding sequence is TGCGCCAGCAGTCAAGACAGGGAGCGCAGGACCGGGGAGCTGTTTTTT.

The chain's CDR3 is CASHGRNNQPQHF. CDR3 DNA sequence: TGTGCCAGCCACGGACGGAACAATCAGCCCCAGCATTTT. This chain joins TRBV28 and TRBJ1-5, with D unclear. CDR3 length equals 13 residues. In germline, CDR1 is MDHEN, CDR2 SYDVKM. Trimming cost V 8 bases and J 3 bases, with 11 bases left between them.

This clonotype has just a few counts. J is TRBJ2-3 and V is TRBV29-1; D unresolved. This CDR3 comprises 13 residues. Germline-derived CDR1 and CDR2 are SQVTM and ANQGSEA. Deletions cut 4 bases from V and 1 base from J, with 9 bases between. In DNA, the CDR3 is TGCAGCGTTGTAACCCTCGGCACAGATACGCAGTATTTT. It specifies CSVVTLGTDTQYF.

This clonotype was observed many times. The V gene is TRBV6-5, the J gene TRBJ1-1; D is unclear. CDR3 size: 14 residues. Trimming took 6 bases from V and 8 from J, leaving 19 bases between them. Germline V lookup: CDR1 MNHEY, CDR2 SVGAGI. In DNA form, the CDR3 reads TGTGCCAGCAGCCCGTTCAGGACTTCGCTGGAAGCTTTCTTT. Protein sequence: CASSPFRTSLEAFF.

This clonotype was found a few times. The chain employs TRBV29-1 and TRBJ1-5; maybe TRBD1 (5 bases). V was shortened by 5 bases and J by 4 bases, with 15 bases between the two germline ends. CDR3 length equals 14 residues. The V gene's germline CDR1 is SQVTM and CDR2 ANQGSEA. The DNA for the CDR3 is TGCAGCGTTACCCTGGGACGGCTAAATCAGCCCCAGCATTTT. This sequence encodes CSVTLGRLNQPQHF.